This T cell receptor beta chain is drawn from a study of cytomegalovirus exposure and HLA in healthy donors. The study, taken as a whole, reports: Sequencing depth roughly uniform across donors was assumed in presence/absence analyses. The authors later linked a missense DCLRE1C variant to TCR beta V- and J-gene trimming. A later analysis by the authors found several of the most significant clusters apparently linked to common viral pathogens.

Primers for the PCR totalled 60 Vbeta and 13 Jbeta. TCRdb's table, derived via immunoSEQ multiplex PCR, lists solely in-frame clones and lacks some. This table has about 95,000 clones, approximately 72% appearing once. Germline V CDR1 and CDR2: MDHEN, SYDVKM. The CDR3 has 17 residues. Trimming cost V 5 bases and J 0 bases; bases outside gene matches: 5. This clone was seen a handful of times. Its antigen is not known. The sequencing input was PBMCs. The genes are TRBV28 and TRBJ2-1, with 12 nucleotides matching TRBD2. The origin of this receptor is a man between 18 and 29 years old in good health and CMV-seropositive. The DNA for the CDR3 is TGTGCCAGCAGTGGAACTAGCGGGGGGACCTCCTACAATGAGCAGTTCTTC. Its translation: CASSGTSGGTSYNEQFF.